This T cell receptor (beta chain) is from a study of T cells after yellow fever vaccination. This clonotype was counted between two and nine times. Antigen specificity is unknown. MiXCR was run by TCRdb on the 5' RACE reads, yielding one entry per CDR3 protein. The table has some 320,000 distinct CDR3 sequences, over 4% seen once. General study points: Post-booster repertoires contained most primary-vaccination clones again (approximately 97% CD4, roughly 90% CD8). Of the clonotypes, a small share occurred in both CD4 and CD8 compartments.

V lost 5 bases to trimming and J lost 0 bases, with 8 bases between them. Germline CDR1 reads KGHSH; CDR2 reads LQKENI. The CDR3 runs 14 residues. The input for sequencing was PBMCs, taken 5 days after the yellow fever booster vaccination. J is TRBJ1-5 and V is TRBV18; no definite D call. The sequence was obtained from a man between 18 and 29 years old who received the YFV17D yellow fever vaccine. The CDR3 protein is CASSTRYSNQPQHF. CDR3 sequence (DNA): TGTGCCAGCTCAACCCGGTATAGCAATCAGCCCCAGCATTTT.